The rows below give T cell receptor beta chains drawn from one sample of a study of vaccination and CD4 T cells after COVID-19. TCRdb independently ran MiXCR on the PCR reads; one entry per CDR3 protein. The table records 20,000 to 25,000 distinct CDR3 sequences, approximately 57% of them present only once. Antigen specificity for these receptors is unknown. The sequenced sample was CD4+ T cells from blood, cultured in vitro, obtained after SARS-CoV-2 vaccination. The receptors derive from a human donor who received a COVID-19 vaccine. Both conserved end residues are part of each CDR3. D genes are given only for firm matches. Not every row has a clone size; where given, it reads once, few, many or a size class.

cdr3_aa cdr3_nt j_call clone_size d_call v_call
CAWSEPGLGGTEAFF TGTGCCTGGAGCGAACCTGGGTTAGGAGGCACTGAAGCTTTCTTT TRBJ1-1 - - TRBV30
CASSLAGRQEDTQYF TGTGCCAGCAGTTTAGCGGGCCGGCAAGAGGATACGCAGTATTTT TRBJ2-3 - - TRBV12-3/TRBV12-4
CASSPRTGPNYGYTF TGTGCCAGCAGTCCTAGGACAGGCCCAAACTATGGCTACACCTTC TRBJ1-2 - TRBD1 TRBV12-3/TRBV12-4
CASSPPDGTQYF TGTGCCAGCTCACCACCGGATGGTACGCAGTATTTT TRBJ2-3 - - TRBV18
CSASGVDEQYF TGCAGTGCTAGCGGGGTCGACGAGCAGTACTTC TRBJ2-7 - - TRBV20-1
CASSLGPSGRPYEQYF TGTGCCAGCAGCTTAGGCCCCTCGGGCAGGCCCTACGAGCAGTACTTC TRBJ2-7 - - TRBV11-3
CASRGSGGRYQETQYF TGTGCCAGCAGGGGTAGCGGGGGGCGATACCAAGAGACCCAGTACTTC TRBJ2-5 - TRBD2 TRBV6-2/TRBV6-3
CASSTGPNTEAFF TGTGCCAGCTCGACGGGGCCGAACACTGAAGCTTTCTTT TRBJ1-1 - - TRBV18
CASSFLAGGQETQYF TGCGCCAGCAGCTTCCTAGCGGGGGGGCAAGAGACCCAGTACTTC TRBJ2-5 - TRBD2 TRBV5-1
CASRRASGGETQYF TGTGCCAGTAGGCGGGCTAGCGGGGGCGAGACCCAGTACTTC TRBJ2-5 - TRBD2 TRBV19
CASSGWTGGAGYGYTF TGTGCCAGCAGTGGATGGACAGGGGGCGCTGGGTATGGCTACACCTTC TRBJ1-2 - TRBD1 TRBV6-1
CASSESTEADTQYF TGCGCCAGCAGTGAGAGTACAGAAGCAGATACGCAGTATTTT TRBJ2-3 few - TRBV10-1
CASSTTLGLAGVDTQYF TGTGCCAGCAGTACCACCCTGGGACTAGCGGGGGTGGATACGCAGTATTTT TRBJ2-3 - TRBD2 TRBV6-1
CASSDRINSPLHF TGTGCCAGTAGTGACCGAATAAATTCACCCCTCCACTTT TRBJ1-6 few - TRBV19
CASSSLTRTGGGYTF TGTGCCAGCAGCTCGCTCACCCGGACAGGGGGTGGCTACACCTTC TRBJ1-2 - TRBD1 TRBV11-1
CASGGQGTNTF TGTGCCAGTGGAGGACAGGGGACGAACACCTTC TRBJ1-2 - TRBD1 TRBV19
CASSYSRGGSPNQPQHF TGTGCCAGCAGTTACTCGAGGGGGGGTTCGCCAAATCAGCCCCAGCATTTT TRBJ1-5 - - TRBV6-5
CASSLGGLGAEAFF TGTGCCAGCAGCTTGGGAGGTTTGGGGGCTGAAGCTTTCTTT TRBJ1-1 few - TRBV5-8
CASSPGVGGLTDTQYF TGTGCCAGCAGCCCCGGCGTCGGGGGGTTAACAGATACGCAGTATTTT TRBJ2-3 few TRBD2 TRBV12-3/TRBV12-4
CASSYTGSGYTF TGTGCCAGCAGTTACACAGGGTCCGGCTACACCTTC TRBJ1-2 few - TRBV6-5
CASSPDAPQGISQPQHF TGTGCCAGCAGCCCCGACGCACCACAGGGTATAAGTCAGCCCCAGCATTTT TRBJ1-5 once - TRBV21-1
CASSRTLSNQPQHF TGTGCCAGCTCGAGGACCCTTAGCAATCAGCCCCAGCATTTT TRBJ1-5 - - TRBV6-1
CASSSGTSGGARGTDTQYF TGTGCCAGTAGTAGCGGGACTAGCGGGGGGGCAAGAGGTACAGATACGCAGTATTTT TRBJ2-3 - TRBD2 TRBV19
CASSLWGGDQPQHF TGCGCCAGCAGCTTATGGGGAGGGGATCAGCCCCAGCATTTT TRBJ1-5 - - TRBV5-1
CSVFSGGRADTQYF TGCAGTGTATTTAGCGGGGGGAGGGCAGATACGCAGTATTTT TRBJ2-3 - TRBD2 TRBV20-1
CASSLTGVTYEQYF TGCGCCAGCAGCTTGACGGGGGTAACCTACGAGCAGTACTTC TRBJ2-7 - - TRBV5-1
CASSEWEYSYF TGTGCCAGCAGTGAATGGGAGTATTCGTACTTC TRBJ2-5 - - TRBV2
CATSDVQGEKETQYF TGTGCCACCAGTGATGTACAGGGGGAGAAAGAGACCCAGTACTTC TRBJ2-5 - TRBD1 TRBV24-1
CASSLRGVGSNSPLHF TGTGCCAGCAGCTTACGCGGTGTCGGGAGTAATTCACCCCTCCACTTT TRBJ1-6 - - TRBV7-2
CASSVRVIPGGYGANVLTF TGTGCCAGCAGTGTAAGAGTGATCCCGGGGGGCTACGGGGCCAACGTCCTGACTTTC TRBJ2-6 - - TRBV6-1
CASSVGGSTDTQYF TGTGCCAGCAGCGTCGGGGGGAGCACAGATACGCAGTATTTT TRBJ2-3 - TRBD2 TRBV7-3
CASGLAGQGPYGYTF TGTGCTAGTGGTTTGGCAGGACAGGGGCCCTATGGCTACACCTTC TRBJ1-2 few TRBD1 TRBV12-5
CASSIQGNQPQHF TGTGCCAGCAGCATCCAGGGGAATCAGCCCCAGCATTTT TRBJ1-5 - - TRBV3-1
CATSGAGDQPQHF TGTGCCACCAGTGGGGCAGGGGATCAGCCCCAGCATTTT TRBJ1-5 - - TRBV24-1
CASTLSGTFYEQFF TGTGCCAGCACCCTGTCAGGCACGTTCTATGAGCAGTTCTTC TRBJ2-1 - - TRBV5-6
CSARDPRTGVYGYTF TGCAGTGCTAGAGATCCCAGAACAGGGGTGTACGGCTACACCTTC TRBJ1-2 - TRBD1 TRBV20-1
CASSEGGREPQHF TGTGCCAGCAGTGAAGGGGGGCGGGAGCCCCAGCATTTT TRBJ1-5 - - TRBV2
CASSLGGAQETQYF TGTGCCAGCAGCTTAGGCGGTGCCCAAGAGACCCAGTACTTC TRBJ2-5 once - TRBV7-2
CASSLVGGRTDTQYF TGTGCCAGCAGCTTAGTGGGGGGGAGGACAGATACGCAGTATTTT TRBJ2-3 - TRBD2 TRBV11-1
CASSQVRGPQHF TGTGCCAGCTCACAGGTCAGGGGACCCCAGCATTTT TRBJ1-5 - - TRBV18
CASSLGGQGPQHF TGTGCCAGCAGCCTCGGGGGCCAAGGGCCCCAGCATTTT TRBJ1-5 - - TRBV7-9